This T cell receptor (beta chain) was captured in a study of cytomegalovirus exposure and HLA in healthy donors. V gave up 4 bases and J gave up 7 bases; unmatched junction bases: 10. The CDR3 totals 13 residues. Germline CDR1 is SQVTM and CDR2 is ANQGSEA. The PCR ran on 60 Vbeta and 13 Jbeta primers. Repertoires were generated with immunoSEQ multiplex PCR, while TCRdb's copy carries only in-frame clones and drops some. The sample totals about 60,000 clones; its top ten clones hold roughly 8.8%. The sequenced sample consisted of PBMCs. This rearrangement joins TRBV29-1 to TRBJ2-7, with 7 positions matching TRBD1. This receptor was identified in a man between 50 and 59 years old in good health and CMV-seropositive. CDR3 loop: CSVGEQGLEEQYF. Written as DNA, the CDR3 is TGCAGCGTTGGGGAACAGGGGTTAGAAGAGCAGTACTTC.